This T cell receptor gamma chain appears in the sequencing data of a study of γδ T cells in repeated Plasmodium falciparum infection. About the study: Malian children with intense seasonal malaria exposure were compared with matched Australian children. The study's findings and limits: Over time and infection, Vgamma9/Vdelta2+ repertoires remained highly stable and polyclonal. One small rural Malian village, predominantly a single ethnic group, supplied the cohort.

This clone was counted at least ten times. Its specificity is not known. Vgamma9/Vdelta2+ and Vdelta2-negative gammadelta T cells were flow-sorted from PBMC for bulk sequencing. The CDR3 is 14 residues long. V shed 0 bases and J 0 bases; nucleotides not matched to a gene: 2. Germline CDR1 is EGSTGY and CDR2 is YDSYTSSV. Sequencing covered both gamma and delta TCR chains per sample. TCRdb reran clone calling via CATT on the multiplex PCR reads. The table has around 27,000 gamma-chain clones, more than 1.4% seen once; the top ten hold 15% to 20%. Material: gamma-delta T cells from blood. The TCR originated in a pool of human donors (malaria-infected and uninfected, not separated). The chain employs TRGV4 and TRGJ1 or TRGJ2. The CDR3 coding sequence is TGTGCCACCTGGGATGGGTGGAATTATTATAAGAAACTCTTT. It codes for CATWDGWNYYKKLF.